These 20 T cell receptor beta chains originate from one sample sequenced in a study of blood T cell repertoires in COVID-19 (dated by TCRdb to between 2020 and 2021). The library was generated by the immunoSEQ multiplex PCR assay. TCRdb took this table from immuneACCESS and kept in-frame rearrangements with V and J called. Such tables lack part of the clones; where checked against another copy, unresolved V genes explain under half of the gap, and the rest is unexplained. The sample table records about 150,000 clones; 75% to 90% of these occur just once. The ten largest account for around 6.3% of the sample. Sequenced input: peripheral blood. The receptor set was obtained from an older man with acute or convalescent COVID-19.

The chain employs TRBV5-1 and TRBJ1-2, with 7 bases lining up with TRBD1. Trimming removed 1 base from V and 4 bases from J; junction bases left unmatched: 4. This CDR3 is built from 14 residues. Germline assignment: CDR1 SGHRS and CDR2 YFSETQ. Written as DNA, the CDR3 is TGCGCCAGCAGCTTGAGCCAGGGGGGCTATGGCTACACCTTC. It encodes CASSLSQGGYGYTF.

The chain employs TRBV5-1 and TRBJ2-1; the D gene is possibly TRBD2 (6 bases). Germline values: CDR1 SGHRS, CDR2 YFSETQ. The CDR3 has 16 residues. V was cut by 1 base and J by 9 bases, with 20 bases left in between. As DNA, the CDR3 is TGCGCCAGCAGCTTGATAATGGGAGGTAGGGGTAGTGAGCAGTTCTTC. Translation gives CASSLIMGGRGSEQFF.

This clone was detected a few times. The V gene is TRBV5-1, the J gene TRBJ1-2; tentative D call: TRBD1 (6 bases). This CDR3 spans 14 amino acids. V lost 0 bases and J lost 2, with 8 bases in between. Germline CDR1 SGHRS, CDR2 YFSETQ. The CDR3 here is CASSLADRNYGYTF. The CDR3 coding sequence is TGCGCCAGCAGCTTGGCCGACAGGAACTATGGCTACACCTTC.

The chain recombines TRBV29-1 with TRBJ1-2; TRBD1 is a possible D gene (5 bases). In germline, CDR1 is SQVTM, CDR2 ANQGSEA. The CDR3 runs 14 residues. V lost 5 bases and J 2 bases, leaving 15 bases between the germline ends. The CDR3 sequence is CSVSGATENYGYTF. The CDR3 nucleotides read TGCAGCGTTTCAGGCGCGACAGAGAACTATGGCTACACCTTC.

The rearrangement joins TRBV18 to TRBJ1-1; 8 nucleotides match TRBD1. CDR1 KGHSH and CDR2 LQKENI come from the germline V gene. Germline trimming cut 4 bases from V and 4 bases from J; bases unmatched to any gene: 8. This CDR3 has 15 amino acids. CDR3 sequence: CASSQNRGGGTEAFF. For the CDR3, the DNA is TGTGCCAGCTCACAGAACAGGGGGGGCGGCACTGAAGCTTTCTTT.

This rearrangement joins TRBV11-2 to TRBJ1-4; D perhaps matches TRBD1 (5 bases). Trimming left V 8 bases short and J 5 bases short, with 15 bases between. CDR1 SGHAT and CDR2 FQNNGV come from the germline V gene. The CDR3 has 14 amino acids. In DNA form, the CDR3 reads TGTGCCAGCGCTCGGAGACGGACAAATGAAAAACTGTTTTTT. Protein product: CASARRRTNEKLFF.

The chain combines TRBV3-1 (or the pseudogene TRBV3-2) with TRBJ2-7; 9 bases line up with TRBD1. With V trimmed by 3 bases and J by 4 bases, 4 bases remained unmatched. Germline V gives CDR1 LGHDT, CDR2 YNNKEL (reference sequence). The CDR3 consists of 14 residues. The CDR3 nucleotides read TGTGCCAGCAGCCACTGGGACAGGGCGTACGAGCAGTACTTC. It codes for CASSHWDRAYEQYF.

V usage is TRBV5-8 and J usage is TRBJ1-6; tentative D call: TRBD1 (6 bases). There are 15 residues in the CDR3. V lost 0 bases, J lost 7 bases, and 11 bases lay in between. CDR1 is SGHTS and CDR2 is YDEGEE in the germline V gene. CDR3 region: CASSLGGHGNSPLHF. The DNA for the CDR3 is TGTGCCAGCAGCTTGGGGGGACACGGAAATTCACCCCTCCACTTT. Supplemented by reference TRBV5-8 and TRBJ1-6, the full variable domain reads EAGVTQSPTHLIKTRGQQATLRCSPISGHTSVYWYQQALGLGLQFLLWYDEGEERNRGNFPPRFSGRQFPNYSSELNVNALELEDSALYLCASSLGGHGNSPLHFGNGTRLTVT.

This clone has more than one count but fewer than ten. The chain is built from TRBV19 and TRBJ1-1; 7 positions match TRBD1. V shed 7 bases, J shed 5 bases, and the junction held 13 bases outside the gene matches. Germline CDR1 LNHDA, CDR2 SQIVND (reference sequence). The CDR3 consists of 15 residues. CDR3 loop: CASILGGRSGTEAFF. The CDR3 DNA reads TGTGCCAGTATATTAGGGGGCCGTTCGGGAACTGAAGCTTTCTTT.

This sequence joins TRBV5-1 and TRBJ2-1; D is possibly TRBD2 (6 bases). Between the trimmed V and J ends, which lost 2 bases and 3 bases, there was a span of 15 bases. Germline V gives CDR1 SGHRS, CDR2 YFSETQ. The CDR3 extends over 16 amino acids. The CDR3 region has the DNA TGCGCCAGCAGCTTTCGAGAACTAGCCGGCTACAATGAGCAGTTCTTC. Amino acid sequence: CASSFRELAGYNEQFF.

V gene TRBV11-3 combines with J gene TRBJ2-5; D is perhaps TRBD1 (7 bases). This CDR3 contains 13 residues. CDR1 is SGHNT, CDR2 YENEEA, per germline. Trimming stripped 4 bases from V and 7 bases from J, with 13 bases between. CDR3 sequence: CASSSDYRGTQYF. For the CDR3, the DNA is TGTGCCAGCAGCTCGGACTACAGGGGGACCCAGTACTTC. Drawing the rest from reference TRBV11-3 and TRBJ2-5, the complete variable domain is EAGVVQSPRYKIIEKKQPVAFWCNPISGHNTLYWYLQNLGQGPELLIRYENEEAVDDSQLPKDRFSAERLKGVDSTLKIQPAELGDSAVYLCASSSDYRGTQYFGPGTRLLVL.

In nucleotides, the CDR3 is TGTGCCAGCAGCTTCTGGGGAGGGGGTAGCAATCAGCCCCAGCATTTT. Protein sequence: CASSFWGGGSNQPQHF. The V call is TRBV3-1 (or the pseudogene TRBV3-2), the J call TRBJ1-5; D is possibly TRBD1 (6 bases). Trimming shortened V by 5 bases and J by 0 bases, and 14 bases separated the two germline ends. This CDR3 comprises 16 residues. Per germline, CDR1 LGHDT and CDR2 YNNKEL (reference sequence).

The chain employs TRBV19 and TRBJ1-2, with unresolved D. V was cut by 0 bases and J by 4 bases, with 15 bases left in between. The V gene's germline CDR1 is LNHDA and CDR2 SQIVND (reference sequence). This CDR3 has 16 amino acids. The DNA for the CDR3 is TGTGCCAGTAGTATAGAGGGAGGCGCGGCGACCTATGGCTACACCTTC. It specifies CASSIEGGAATYGYTF.

The gene calls are TRBV4-1 and TRBJ2-5; TRBD2 is a possible D gene (6 bases). This CDR3 comprises 15 residues. Trimming pared 1 base from V and 0 bases from J, leaving 9 bases between. CDR1 and CDR2 from the germline V gene are MGHRA and YSYEKL. The DNA of the CDR3 is TGCGCCAGCAGCCAAGGGCGGGGTAACCAAGAGACCCAGTACTTC. It codes for CASSQGRGNQETQYF.

The CDR3 nucleotides are TGCGCCAGCAGCGGGCAGGGTTTAGGCCAACACAATGAGCAGTTCTTC. This translates into CASSGQGLGQHNEQFF. The chain joins TRBV5-1 to TRBJ2-1; tentatively, D is TRBD1 (5 bases). Germline CDR1 SGHRS, CDR2 YFSETQ. The CDR3 runs 16 residues. V lost 4 bases to trimming and J lost 5 bases, with 19 bases between them.

A remark on this clone: Different DNA sequences within this sample yield the same CDR3. The J gene is TRBJ2-1, the V gene TRBV5-1; possibly TRBD2 for D (6 bases). The CDR3 sequence is 15 residues long. Germline CDR1 is SGHRS and CDR2 is YFSETQ. V lost 2 bases, J lost 0 bases, and 9 bases lay in between. CDR3 in amino acids: CASSLAGSSYNEQFF. DNA of the CDR3: TGCGCCAGCAGCTTAGCGGGCAGCTCCTACAATGAGCAGTTCTTC. Full variable domain (outside the CDR3, taken from reference TRBV5-1 and TRBJ2-1): KAGVTQTPRYLIKTRGQQVTLSCSPISGHRSVSWYQQTPGQGLQFLFEYFSETQRNKGNFPGRFSGRQFSNSRSEMNVSTLELGDSALYLCASSLAGSSYNEQFFGPGTRLTVL.

The chain employs TRBV6-6 and TRBJ1-4; TRBD1 matches at 7 bases. The CDR3 spans 15 residues. V dropped 6 bases and J dropped 3; count of bases not matched to a gene: 7. Germline-derived CDR1 and CDR2 are MNHNY and SVGAGI (reference sequence). The CDR3 loop reads CASSHTGTANEKLFF. The CDR3, as DNA: TGTGCCAGCAGCCACACCGGGACAGCTAATGAAAAACTGTTTTTT.

To note about this clone: One end of the junction varies from germline; a read error may be responsible. The CDR3 here is CSVERGIF. CDR3 nucleotides: TGCAGTGTGGAGCGGGGCATATTC. V usage is TRBV20-1 and J usage is TRBJ2-7; 7 bases match TRBD2. The CDR3 length is 8 residues. Germline assignment: CDR1 DFQATT and CDR2 SNEGSKA (reference sequence).

This chain joins TRBV5-1 and TRBJ1-2, with D perhaps matching TRBD1 (5 bases). V gave up 0 bases and J gave up 8 bases, with 17 bases separating them. CDR3 length: 15 residues. CDR1 and CDR2 (germline): SGHRS, YFSETQ. Here the CDR3 DNA reads TGCGCCAGCAGCTTGGCCAACAAGGGGTTGGACGGCTACACCTTC. The encoded protein is CASSLANKGLDGYTF.

The table lists this clone with a count of one. The J gene is TRBJ2-2, the V gene TRBV7-2; weak D call: TRBD1 (6 bases). V was clipped by 0 bases and J by 4 bases, with 12 bases between them. The CDR3 loop spans 16 amino acids. The V gene's germline CDR1 is SGHTA and CDR2 FQGNSA. CDR3 sequence reads: CASSLAGGMGTGELFF. As DNA, the CDR3 is TGTGCCAGCAGCTTAGCAGGGGGAATGGGCACCGGGGAGCTGTTTTTT.